A single T cell receptor beta chain is shown here with its context. What this receptor recognizes is not known. Within one base of it there is no much larger clone, and no base qualities were kept. The data originate from a study of glioma-infiltrating T cells after dendritic cell vaccination (dated by TCRdb to between 2015 and 2016). Concerning the study at large: A cohort of approximately 15 glioblastoma patients from Phase I and II dendritic cell vaccination trials was included, of whom 9 were newly diagnosed and 6 had recurrent disease. Autologous tumor lysate-pulsed dendritic cell vaccination was administered to the patients between the early 2000s and the early 2010s. To make the vaccine, monocyte-derived dendritic cells were cultured for about seven days with IL-4 and GM-CSF and then pulsed overnight with autologous tumor lysate. In glioblastoma patients vaccinated with dendritic cells, deep sequencing of TCR beta CDR3 regions served to measure the amount of tumor-infiltrating lymphocytes and to compare repertoires between tumor and blood. Patients received three intradermal dendritic cell vaccine injections at biweekly intervals in the arm below the axilla. TCR sequencing metrics, including TIL content and tumor-blood repertoire overlap, were correlated with survival after dendritic cell vaccination. Beyond this particular receptor, the publication reports: The cohort was small and heterogeneous, and full blood and tumor sets were available for few patients, with initial-recurrent tumor pairs available for even fewer patients. TCR clonality showed no direct relationship with survival, which suggests that a diverse polyclonal response may matter. The response model built on TCR overlap across three groups was characterized as speculative, with prospective validation still needed. After dendritic cell vaccination, a higher estimated pretreatment TIL content predicted longer time to progression and longer overall survival.

Per the publication, the time point label means: after dendritic cell vaccination, including at tumor progression/relapse. Patients were selected for having adequate residual fresh-frozen tumor tissue and more than two years of available survival data. Molecular status otherwise varied across the glioblastoma patients, but none of them carried an isocitrate dehydrogenase mutation. PBMC collection took place before vaccination, two weeks after the third vaccination, and at tumor progression if progression occurred. The Qiagen DNeasy Blood extraction Kit was used for extraction of genomic DNA. In the germline V gene, CDR1 corresponds to SGDLS and CDR2 to YYNGEE. V lost 0 bases and J lost 8 bases; the stretch between them is 14 bases long. Inclusive of the bounding cysteine and phenylalanine, the CDR3 is 15 residues long. Left in the record is the CDR3 DNA by itself, 45 bases read in frame from the first base.

The immunoSEQ assay amplified TCRB CDR3 regions from roughly 2 micrograms of genomic DNA, or from all available DNA when less than that amount was available. The multiplex PCR employed 60 forward primers targeting TCR V beta segments and 13 reverse primers targeting J beta segments. Synthetic control templates were spiked into each sample at limiting dilution to estimate reads per starting template. Reads of 87 bp were generated by sequencing on the Illumina HiSeq System. On the study's bioinformatics: To remove PCR and sequencing errors, closely related sequences were merged with a nearest neighbor algorithm. TCR overlap was defined as the percentage of unique tumor TCR beta sequences that were also present in the same patient's peripheral blood. TCRdb obtained this table from immuneACCESS and retained in-frame rearrangements with V and J assigned. These tables miss some clones; where compared with another copy, unresolved V genes account for less than half of the shortfall, and the remainder is unexplained. V, J and clone size are those of that table, while D and trimming were read from the DNA. The sample profile shows about 50,000 clones; 75% to 90% of them were found once. The ten largest clones represent about 5% of the sample.

The receptor was isolated from a human donor with glioblastoma. The specimen comprised blood, sampled after dendritic cell vaccination. The chain joins TRBV9 to TRBJ2-2, with TRBD2 perhaps the D gene, on 6 matching bases. In nucleotide form, the sequence is TGTGCCAGCAGCGTAGGGAACGTGGCGGGAGGGGAGCTGTTTTTT. The translation is CASSVGNVAGGELFF. Here the CDR3 is joined to the reference TRBV9 and TRBJ2-2 genes, and the full variable domain is: DSGVTQTPKHLITATGQRVTLRCSPRSGDLSVYWYQQSLDQGLQFLIQYYNGEERAKGNILERFSAQQFPDLHSELNLSSLELGDSALYFCASSVGNVAGGELFFGEGSRLTVL.